This T cell receptor (beta chain) was identified in a study of blood T cell repertoires in COVID-19. Across the study: The analysed material was cDNA or gDNA that came from T cells, B-cell-depleted T cells, or PBMCs.

In the original workflow: Reference gene primer amplification gave estimated nucleated cell counts. Clones were sequenced by immunoSEQ multiplex PCR, and TCRdb holds only the in-frame ones, with some missing. The V and J calls and clone size come from that table; D and trimming were worked out from the DNA. Among about 110,000 clones listed, approximately 80% were seen once. This receptor was obtained from a woman aged 70-85 years with acute or convalescent COVID-19. Sequencing was carried out using peripheral blood.

The CDR3 nucleotides read TGTGCCAGCAGCCGTACTAGCGGGTTTGGTGAAAAACTGTTTTTT. This encodes CASSRTSGFGEKLFF. V gene TRBV7-9 combines with J gene TRBJ1-4; D is unresolved. The V gene lost 5 bases and the J gene lost 7 bases, with 17 bases spanning the gap. The germline V gene encodes CDR1 SEHNR and CDR2 FQNEAQ (reference sequence). The CDR3 is 15 residues long.